Following are 10 T cell receptor beta chains from one sample sequenced in a study of vaccination effects on CD4 cells after COVID-19. Assay: immunoSEQ multiplex PCR; the TCRdb copy retains only in-frame clones and omits some. The sample lists 25,000 to 30,000 clones, 50% to 70% seen once, with 8% to 10% in the top ten. Subsequent to roughly 9 days of culture, CD4+ T cells were isolated. For these receptors, no antigen is known. The sample was CD4+ T cells from PBMCs cultured without peptide, taken before COVID-19 vaccination. Receptors originate from a human donor who received a COVID-19 vaccine.

The chain couples TRBV11-1 to TRBJ1-1, with 7 nucleotides matching TRBD1. This CDR3 spans 14 amino acids. Germline trimming cut 5 bases from V and 7 bases from J; bases unmatched to any gene: 10. Germline CDR1 and CDR2: SGHAT and FQDESV (reference sequence). CDR3 nucleotides: TGTGCCAGCAGCGCTTGGACAGGCTCCGATGAAGCTTTCTTT. Translation gives CASSAWTGSDEAFF.

This clone showed up just a few times. The genes are TRBV10-1 and TRBJ1-2; D uncertain. Germline CDR1 reads WNHNN; CDR2 reads SYGVQD (reference sequence). Trimming cost V 6 bases and J 4 bases, with 6 bases left between them. CDR3 length: 11 residues. The CDR3 bases are TGCGCCAGCAGCGACGGCTATGGCTACACCTTC. Its translation is CASSDGYGYTF.

This chain joins TRBV7-2 and TRBJ2-4; D gene ambiguous. CDR1 is SGHTA and CDR2 is FQGNSA in the germline V gene. The ends were cut back, 2 bases at V and 0 bases at J, with 8 bases in the middle. The CDR3 is 15 residues long. The CDR3 DNA follows: TGTGCCAGCAGCTTAAGAGCAGTAGCCAAAAACATTCAGTACTTC. Residues: CASSLRAVAKNIQYF. Drawing the rest from reference TRBV7-2 and TRBJ2-4, the complete variable domain is GAGVSQSPSNKVTEKGKDVELRCDPISGHTALYWYRQSLGQGLEFLIYFQGNSAPDKSGLPSDRFSAERTGGSVSTLTIQRTQQEDSAVYLCASSLRAVAKNIQYFGAGTRLSVL.

This clone has more than one count but fewer than ten. This chain uses TRBV27 with TRBJ2-3; 9 positions match TRBD2. The length of the CDR3 is 16 residues. V lost 4 bases, J lost 3 bases, and 8 bases stayed unmatched. The germline gives CDR1 MNHEY, CDR2 SMNVEV (reference sequence). The CDR3 protein is CASSSPLAGGTDTQYF. CDR3 in DNA: TGTGCCAGCAGTTCCCCACTAGCGGGTGGTACAGATACGCAGTATTTT.

A few counts support this clone. The chain links TRBV24-1 to TRBJ1-2; TRBD1 might be the D (5 bases). CDR3 length equals 13 residues. Germline V lookup: CDR1 KGHDR, CDR2 SFDVKD. The V and J ends lost 3 bases and 6 bases respectively, with 10 bases between them. This CDR3 is CATSDTRDNGYTF. In DNA form, the CDR3 reads TGTGCCACCAGTGATACCAGGGATAATGGCTACACCTTC.

This rearrangement joins TRBV10-3 to TRBJ1-1; 8 bases agree with TRBD1. This CDR3 region has 16 residues. Trimming at V came to 6 bases and at J to 3 bases, leaving 12 bases not matched to a gene. Germline V gives CDR1 ENHRY, CDR2 SYGVKD. DNA for the CDR3: TGTGCCATCAGGCCGCTTTTGGACAGGGAGGACACTGAAGCTTTCTTT. Translated: CAIRPLLDREDTEAFF.

The chain links TRBV3-1 (or the pseudogene TRBV3-2) to TRBJ1-4, with TRBD1 as a possible D gene (5 bases). V was shortened by 1 base and J by 2 bases, with 8 bases between the two germline ends. The CDR3 sequence is 15 residues long. Per the germline V gene, CDR1 is LGHDT and CDR2 is YNNKEL (reference sequence). Written as DNA, the CDR3 is TGTGCCAGCAGCCAAGGAGGGACTACTAATGAAAAACTGTTTTTT. Protein product: CASSQGGTTNEKLFF.

The rearrangement links TRBV19 to TRBJ2-5, with D perhaps TRBD2 (6 bases). Germline V gene sequence: CDR1 LNHDA, CDR2 SQIVND (reference sequence). This CDR3 region has 15 residues. Deletions cut 3 bases from V and 3 bases from J, with 14 bases between. The CDR3: CASSIRSGVEETQYF. DNA of the CDR3: TGTGCCAGTAGTATCCGGTCGGGGGTCGAAGAGACCCAGTACTTC.

The chain couples TRBV5-4 to TRBJ1-1; the D gene is possibly TRBD1 (5 bases). The germline gives CDR1 SGHNT, CDR2 YYREEE (reference sequence). V gave up 4 bases and J gave up 0 bases, with 10 bases separating them. This CDR3 spans 14 amino acids. The CDR3 coding sequence is TGTGCCAGCAGCGCCGGGACGGTGAACACTGAAGCTTTCTTT. Its protein product is CASSAGTVNTEAFF.

Only one count was recorded for this clone. The V and J genes are TRBV11-2 and TRBJ2-7, with TRBD1 matching over 7 bases. The trim removed 0 bases at V and 4 bases at J, leaving 3 bases unmatched. This CDR3 spans 14 amino acids. Germline V gene lookup returns CDR1 SGHAT and CDR2 FQNNGV. The CDR3 DNA follows: TGTGCCAGCAGCTTAGATCAGGGGGATTACGAGCAGTACTTC. As protein: CASSLDQGDYEQYF.